This is a list of T cell receptor beta chains from one sample in a study of control samples from healthy donors and cancer patients. The table came from immunoSEQ multiplex PCR; TCRdb's copy has only in-frame clones and leaves some out. The sample has around 130,000 clones; about 90% are singletons. The sequencing sample was made of blood. The receptors stem from a man aged 50 to 59 in good health. Each CDR3 is given with its conserved first and last residue. D genes are given only for firm matches. The size of a clone is reported for some rows only, either as once, few or many, or as a class for expanded clones.

J gene,D gene,clone size,V gene,CDR3 protein,CDR3 DNA
TRBJ1-6,-,few,TRBV12-3/TRBV12-4,CASTSRLGSPLHF,TGTGCCAGCACCTCCCGACTGGGATCACCCCTCCACTTT
TRBJ2-7,-,-,TRBV4-2,CASSQDLGEQYF,TGTGCCAGCAGCCAAGATCTAGGAGAGCAGTACTTC
TRBJ1-5,TRBD1,-,TRBV10-2,CASSERQGSQPQHF,TGCGCCAGCAGTGAAAGACAGGGTTCTCAGCCCCAGCATTTT
TRBJ2-7,-,once,TRBV6-5,CASHRTVFSYEQYF,TGTGCCAGTCACCGTACAGTTTTCTCCTACGAGCAGTACTTC
TRBJ2-7,TRBD2,-,TRBV14,CASSQDTRGSYEQYF,TGTGCCAGCAGCCAAGATACGCGGGGGAGCTACGAGCAGTACTTC
TRBJ1-6,-,-,TRBV9,CASSLPGQTYNSPLHF,TGTGCCAGCAGCCTGCCAGGACAAACATATAATTCACCCCTCCACTTT
TRBJ1-2,-,-,TRBV4-1,CASSQDSFWGYTF,TGCGCCAGCAGCCAAGATAGTTTTTGGGGCTACACCTTC
TRBJ2-7,-,-,TRBV2,CASTQRPSSYEQYF,TGTGCCAGCACCCAAAGGCCTAGCAGCTACGAGCAGTACTTC
TRBJ1-3,-,-,TRBV27,CASSLSRHLGNTIYF,TGTGCCAGCAGCTTATCCCGACATCTCGGAAACACCATATATTTT
TRBJ2-7,-,-,TRBV5-1,CASSYGQTTEQYF,TGCGCCAGCAGCTACGGACAGACGACCGAGCAGTACTTC
TRBJ2-7,-,-,TRBV28,CASSFRGLSYEQYF,TGTGCCAGCAGTTTTCGGGGCCTCTCCTACGAGCAGTACTTC
TRBJ2-5,-,-,TRBV12-3/TRBV12-4,CASSLTETQYF,TGTGCCAGCAGTTTAACGGAGACCCAGTACTTC
TRBJ2-1,-,-,TRBV5-5,CASSLGRANEQFF,TGTGCCAGCAGCTTGGGTCGGGCCAATGAGCAGTTCTTC
TRBJ1-4,-,-,TRBV18,CASSPSAEHEKLFF,TGTGCCAGCTCACCTTCCGCCGAGCATGAAAAACTGTTTTTT
TRBJ2-7,TRBD1,-,TRBV5-1,CASSLGGQGPYEQYF,TGCGCCAGCAGCTTGGGGGGACAGGGACCCTACGAGCAGTACTTC
TRBJ1-3,TRBD1,-,TRBV5-1,CASSPGTAGNTIYF,TGCGCCAGCAGCCCTGGGACAGCCGGAAACACCATATATTTT
TRBJ1-5,-,-,TRBV2,CASRTGRKGSNQPQHF,TGTGCCAGCAGGACGGGGAGAAAGGGAAGCAATCAGCCCCAGCATTTT
TRBJ1-2,-,-,TRBV7-6,CASSLNDRGHYGYTF,TGTGCCAGCAGCTTAAATGATAGGGGTCACTATGGCTACACCTTC
TRBJ2-5,TRBD1,-,TRBV2,CASSKGQGGETQYF,TGTGCCAGCAGTAAGGGACAGGGAGGAGAGACCCAGTACTTC
TRBJ1-1,TRBD1,few,TRBV6-2/TRBV6-3,CASSYSAGGWGEAFF,TGTGCCAGCAGTTACTCGGCAGGGGGCTGGGGTGAAGCTTTCTTT